The rows below give T cell receptor beta chains drawn from one sample of a study of blood T cell repertoires in COVID-19. Method: immunoSEQ multiplex PCR; TCRdb's copy keeps in-frame clones and lacks some. The sample includes 270,000 or so clones, approximately 86% of them seen just once. The sequenced sample consisted of peripheral blood. The source is a woman under 30 with acute or convalescent COVID-19. Both conserved end residues are part of each CDR3. A D gene is named only where the DNA matches it firmly. The size entry is marked missing in some rows and otherwise reads once, few, many or a size class.

NA | NA | TRBJ2-7 | TRBV30 | TGTGCCTGGAGTCCCCTAAGTTCCTACGAGCAGTACTTC | CAWSPLSSYEQYF
TRBD1 | NA | TRBJ2-1 | TRBV27 | TGTGCCAGCAGTTTCGCGTTGACAGGGGGGAGCAATGAGCAGTTCTTC | CASSFALTGGSNEQFF
TRBD1 | NA | TRBJ1-2 | TRBV3-1/TRBV3-2 | TGTGCCAGCAGCCAAGGGGGACAGGCCTATATTGGGGGATCCTATGGCTACACCTTC | CASSQGGQAYIGGSYGYTF
NA | NA | TRBJ1-2 | TRBV24-1 | TGTGCCACCAGTGATCCCGGGACATCAAACTATGGCTACACCTTC | CATSDPGTSNYGYTF
NA | NA | TRBJ2-7 | TRBV30 | TGTGCCTGGGGCCCCCCGGGAGCGGTTTCGCGCGAGCAGTACTTC | CAWGPPGAVSREQYF
TRBD1 | NA | TRBJ2-2 | TRBV2 | TGTGCCAGCAGTGGGGACAGGGGGACCGGGGAGCTGTTTTTT | CASSGDRGTGELFF
TRBD2 | NA | TRBJ2-3 | TRBV4-1 | TGCGCCAGCAGCCAACAACTAGCGGGGAGCCCCACAGATACGCAGTATTTT | CASSQQLAGSPTDTQYF
TRBD1 | few | TRBJ1-2 | TRBV19 | TGTGCCAGTAGTGAGTCTCGGACAGGGTTTTATGGTGGCTACACCTTC | CASSESRTGFYGGYTF
TRBD2 | NA | TRBJ2-1 | TRBV5-5 | TGTGCCAGCAGTCATAGCGGGAGCTCCTACAATGAGCAGTTCTTC | CASSHSGSSYNEQFF
NA | NA | TRBJ1-5 | TRBV5-1 | TGCGCCAGCAGCTTGGAGCCAAGTCCGCTTCAGCCCCAGCATTTT | CASSLEPSPLQPQHF
TRBD2 | NA | TRBJ2-7 | TRBV5-4 | TGTGCCAGCAGCTTGAGGTCTAGCGGGAGGGCCGGGGTTTACGAGCAGTACTTC | CASSLRSSGRAGVYEQYF
NA | NA | TRBJ2-1 | TRBV2 | TGTGCCAGCAGTGGACGAGTGGGAGGTGAGCAGTTCTTC | CASSGRVGGEQFF
NA | once | TRBJ1-2 | TRBV2 | TGTGCCAGCAGTCTTGACAGCGTCTATGGCTACACCTTC | CASSLDSVYGYTF
TRBD2 | few | TRBJ2-7 | TRBV28 | TGTGCCATCTTTAGCGGGATCACCTACGAGCAGTACTTC | CAIFSGITYEQYF
NA | NA | TRBJ1-5 | TRBV11-3 | TGTGCCAGCAGCTTACTAGGGGCTAGCAATCAGCCCCAGCATTTT | CASSLLGASNQPQHF
TRBD2 | NA | TRBJ2-1 | TRBV6-2/TRBV6-3 | TGTGCCAGCAGTTACTCGGAGGGGAGCACCTCTAGCGGCAGTTACAATGAGCAGTTCTTC | CASSYSEGSTSSGSYNEQFF
NA | NA | TRBJ1-2 | TRBV10-3 | TGTGCCATCAGTGAGTCAGCCCTCTATGGCTACACCTTC | CAISESALYGYTF
NA | NA | TRBJ2-5 | TRBV6-2/TRBV6-3 | TGTGCCAGCAGTCAAAACCAAGAGACCCAGTACTTC | CASSQNQETQYF
TRBD1 | NA | TRBJ2-2 | TRBV27 | TGTGCCAGCAGGATGGGGACAGGGTGGGCCGGGGAGCTGTTTTTT | CASRMGTGWAGELFF
TRBD1 | NA | TRBJ1-2 | TRBV15 | TGTGCCACCAGCATAACAGGGGTTAACTATGGCTACACCTTC | CATSITGVNYGYTF
TRBD1 | NA | TRBJ2-7 | TRBV3-1/TRBV3-2 | TGTGCCAGCAGCCATAAGGGACAGGCCAACGAGCAGTACTTC | CASSHKGQANEQYF
NA | NA | TRBJ1-1 | TRBV28 | TGTGCCAGCACCCTTGTGGGGGGGCGGATGAACACTGAAGCTTTCTTT | CASTLVGGRMNTEAFF
TRBD1 | NA | TRBJ2-5 | TRBV18 | TGTGCCAGCTCTAAAAGACAGGGGATGGAGACCCAGTACTTC | CASSKRQGMETQYF
NA | NA | TRBJ2-1 | TRBV5-5 | TGTGCCAGCAGCTTGGGAGCGGCCTACAGAGGAGATGAGCAGTTCTTC | CASSLGAAYRGDEQFF
TRBD1 | few | TRBJ1-2 | TRBV28 | TGTGCCAGCAGCCACGATGGACAGGGGACGGGGTATGGCTACACCTTC | CASSHDGQGTGYGYTF
NA | NA | TRBJ2-5 | TRBV7-2 | TGTGCCAGCAGCTTTGGTGGGAGCATCAGGCGAGAGACCCAGTACTTC | CASSFGGSIRRETQYF
NA | NA | TRBJ1-4 | TRBV29-1 | TGCAGCGCCGCGGGGGGGAGGGAAAAACTGTTTTTT | CSAAGGREKLFF
TRBD2 | NA | TRBJ2-1 | TRBV5-6 | TGTGCCAGCAGCTCAGAACCGGGACTAGGGTTCTATGAGCAGTTCTTC | CASSSEPGLGFYEQFF
TRBD1 | NA | TRBJ1-4 | TRBV4-3 | TGCGCCAGCAGCCAACACAGGGGGACTAATGAAAAACTGTTTTTT | CASSQHRGTNEKLFF
NA | NA | TRBJ1-2 | TRBV29-1 | TGCAGCGTTGGTTTTCAGGGAGGGGGCTACACCTTC | CSVGFQGGGYTF
TRBD1 | NA | TRBJ2-1 | TRBV2 | TGTGCCAGCATTAGAATCCAGGGGGACAATGAGCAGTTCTTC | CASIRIQGDNEQFF
TRBD2 | NA | TRBJ2-5 | TRBV3-1/TRBV3-2 | TGTGCCAGCAGCCAAGAGACTAGCGGGAGAGGAGAGACCCAGTACTTC | CASSQETSGRGETQYF
TRBD1 | NA | TRBJ1-2 | TRBV6-2/TRBV6-3 | TGTGCCAGCAACCCGGACAGGGTTGGCTATGGCTACACCTTC | CASNPDRVGYGYTF
TRBD2 | NA | TRBJ2-7 | TRBV4-1 | TGCGCCAGCAGCCAAGAAGTGCGGACGCGGGAGAAGGTCGAGCAGTACTTC | CASSQEVRTREKVEQYF
NA | few | TRBJ1-1 | TRBV2 | TGTGCCAGCAGGAACAGGAACACTGAAGCTTTCTTT | CASRNRNTEAFF
NA | NA | TRBJ2-3 | TRBV20-1 | TGCAGTGCTAGTCTAGATTCACACTCAGATACGCAGTATTTT | CSASLDSHSDTQYF
NA | NA | TRBJ1-4 | TRBV5-8 | TGTGCCAGCAGCCCGGGGAATCCTAATGAAAAACTGTTTTTT | CASSPGNPNEKLFF
NA | NA | TRBJ1-6 | TRBV5-4 | TGTGCCAGCAGCTCGGACATATTCGGTTATTCACCCCTCCACTTT | CASSSDIFGYSPLHF
TRBD2 | NA | TRBJ2-1 | TRBV6-6 | TGTGCCAGCCGTCCCGGAGCGGGAGGACGCAATGAGCAGTTCTTC | CASRPGAGGRNEQFF
TRBD1 | NA | TRBJ1-2 | TRBV9 | TGTGCCAGCAGCGTCCTCGGGACAGCCGGGTATGGCTACACCTTC | CASSVLGTAGYGYTF
NA | NA | TRBJ2-3 | TRBV7-2 | TGTGCCAGCAGCACGCAGGGTGCAGATACGCAGTATTTT | CASSTQGADTQYF
NA | NA | TRBJ1-1 | TRBV19 | TGTGCCAGTAGTATAGGGCCGAAAGGGGACACTGAAGCTTTCTTT | CASSIGPKGDTEAFF